This TCR beta chain was retrieved from a study of cytomegalovirus exposure and HLA in healthy donors listed by TCRdb under 2017. Concerning the study at large: An earlier analysis of 587 of the donors reported roughly 300 Gb of sequence data and 95 million to 120 million unique TCR beta sequences obtained from about 200 million T cells. To study patterns of TCR occurrence, a later analysis re-analyzed previously published TCR beta repertoires from around 670 donors and added high-resolution HLA genotyping. To predict cytomegalovirus infection status, the study brought together high-throughput TCR immunosequencing, statistical association of individual TCRs with disease status, and machine learning. Along with the roughly 670-subject first cohort, a separate validation cohort of about 110 different subjects was used. Roughly 5 DR-DQ haplotypes were handled as single units for association and clustering, since linkage in the cohort was strong. The study aimed to test whether cataloging public T cell receptors could reveal signatures of past pathogen exposure. An earlier analysis of about 620 of the donors applied high-throughput TCR beta sequencing to assess whether each TCR beta V gene segment acted as functional or pseudogenic. Alongside the repertoire data, information on donor age, sex, ethnicity and CMV serostatus was compiled. The study used immunosequencing to profile the T cell repertoires of 666 subjects and linked those repertoires to cytomegalovirus serostatus. Typing coverage varied by locus: roughly 620-640 donors for A, B, C, DRB1 and DQB1; under 550 for DQA1; around 570 for DPA1; roughly 450 for DPB1. An early release covering roughly 640 HLA-typed donors comprised roughly 300 gigabases of sequencing data and around 80 million unique TCR sequences. Of the 300 to 450 genotyped donors, roughly 80% were placed in the genetic ancestry cluster associated with self-reported Caucasian donors. Among 350 to 400 genotyped donors of the cohort, an average of 235,054 unique TCR beta nucleotide sequences were sequenced per donor, roughly a sixth of them non-productive. A later genetic analysis used genome-wide SNP genotypes for about three fifths of the roughly 700 donors, treating that subset as a discovery cohort. Rather than using new phenotypic data, the later analysis identified candidate immune exposures from TCR beta sequences and from how often those sequences occurred across donors. HLA typing covered class I and class II loci at four-digit resolution. All discovery cohort repertoires had been generated on a single sequencing platform. What the research found in general, with its limitations: In an earlier analysis of more than 500 of the donors, most TCR beta V segments appeared in productive rearrangements about 87% or about 30% of the time, broadly matching IMGT annotations. When HLA alleles, especially DR and DQ, strongly co-occurred, TCR associations were difficult to assign to individual alleles. A later analysis associated 16,951 TCR beta sequences with specific HLA alleles at a false discovery rate of 0.05. The cohort was sequenced for TCR beta chains only, and without alpha or paired-chain data the features that could be detected were limited. In a later analysis, several top co-occurrence clusters were reported to appear linked to parvovirus B19, influenza, CMV and Epstein-Barr virus. According to the authors, the approach could potentially be generalized to other disease states and immunological phenotypes. A later analysis found that HLA-associated TCR beta chains were more clonally expanded and had lower generation probabilities than equally common non-associated chains. A further reported finding was that TCR beta sequences accurately predicted the HLA-A and HLA-B alleles for most subjects in the first cohort. The study gave a list of 150 to 200 TCR beta chains associated with cytomegalovirus. In both the original and validation cohorts, the classifier was reported to diagnose cytomegalovirus status with high specificity and sensitivity. HLA typing was unavailable for some donors at each locus, so association tests used only the typed subset. Some IMGT-functional V segments, including TRBV6-2 and TRBV6-3, could not be distinguished by the 87-base-pair reads and were therefore excluded. A group of highly shared sequence variants was considered likely to be a technical artifact of the sequencing pipeline. Compared with the roughly 670-donor mean, donors in an Asian-associated ancestry cluster had fewer N-insertions in productive TCRs, according to a later genetic analysis. While some public TCRs were present in many individuals, most TCR sequences turned up only very rarely across donors. Most CMV-associated TCR beta chains appeared to be HLA-restricted in a later analysis, and the HLA associations seemed to be driven largely by CMV exposure. Immune exposure information for the cohort was limited to CMV serostatus. Over 15 rarely observed V segments, including chromosome 9 orphons, were excluded from the earlier analysis of approximately 500 of the donors because counts were too low. Presence/absence analyses assumed roughly uniform sequencing depth across donors, an assumption that may not hold. V-gene and J-gene trimming of TCR beta chains was associated with a missense DCLRE1C variant in a later genetic analysis, and the association was replicated in an independent cohort. In a later analysis, TCR association rates were found to vary across HLA loci, with the most associated TCRs seen for DRB1 alleles and the fewest for HLA-C alleles. In vitro tests confirmed that a few of the cytomegalovirus-associated TCR beta chains recognize cytomegalovirus antigens. Linkage disequilibrium might explain the correlated functional status among segregating V segments, but an unknown experimental factor could not be ruled out.

Ends trimmed: V by 5 bases, J by 2 bases; bases unmatched to a gene: 12. There are 18 amino acids in the CDR3, from cysteine to phenylalanine inclusive. Just the 54-base CDR3 DNA is kept, in frame starting at base 1. Via the germline V gene, CDR1 is SGHVS and CDR2 FQNEAQ. The cohort comprised around 690 healthy bone marrow donors. All cohort members were sampled while nominally healthy, although unrecorded immune exposures were likely present. The donor tested CMV seronegative and was one of the 352 seronegative cohort members. A peripheral blood sample was provided by each donor, and peripheral blood mononuclear cells were used for TCR beta sequencing. Genomic DNA extraction from the blood cell samples was performed with the Qiagen DNeasy Blood Extraction Kit. To note about this clone: No antigen is known for it. Nothing much larger sits one base from this clone, and base qualities are not available.

Receptor amplification or capture employed the immunoSEQ multiplex PCR assay. For the multiplex PCR, a mixture combining 60 forward primers for TCR Vbeta segments and 13 reverse primers for TCR Jbeta segments was used. Amplification of the CDR3 region of rearranged TCR beta genes was performed with a multiplex PCR assay on genomic DNA. Amplified TCR beta libraries were sequenced as 87-base-pair reads on the Illumina HiSeq System. The authors' pipeline ran thus. A later analysis counted around 72 million unique TCR beta chains across the 550 to 750 repertoires, and some 11 million of these chains were shared by at least two donors. Raw reads were error-corrected and collapsed into unique sequences with a nearest-neighbor algorithm that merged closely related sequences to remove PCR and sequencing errors. To assign V, D and J gene segments, CDR3 sequences were aligned to IMGT reference sequences. For a sequence to be retained, at least a six-nucleotide match to both a V gene segment and a J gene segment was required. A rearrangement was called productive if the CDR3 had no stop codons and remained in frame with V and J, and every other rearrangement was called non-productive. Following IMGT convention, CDR3 was defined as the stretch from the second conserved V-encoded cysteine up to the conserved J-encoded phenylalanine. Sequences without an unambiguous match to a single V gene segment were excluded from the earlier analysis of 450 to 650 of the donors. An earlier analysis of over 450 of the donors classified V segments as functional when productive rearrangements were above 56.7% and as segregating when the standard deviation between donors was above 5%. To diagnose cytomegalovirus status from the catalog of TCR beta chain sequences, a statistical classification framework was built. In a later analysis, V and J genes were assigned by comparing TCR nucleotide sequences against IMGT/GENE-DB human TR gene sequences. A later analysis assigned CDR3 sequences and most-parsimonious VDJ recombination scenarios with the TCRdist pipeline. In a later analysis, every TCR beta chain was defined by the combination of its CDR3 amino acid sequence and its V-gene family, and reads without a unique V-gene family were dropped. To address suspected cross-contamination and a sequencing artifact, a later analysis removed a few hundred highly shared, low-generation-probability nucleotide sequences. For each public chain, a later analysis derived a clonal expansion index from normalized ranks of inferred template counts within each repertoire. Generation probabilities in a later analysis came from a VDJ recombination model fitted to out-of-frame rearrangements, and those results were checked against IGoR. A later analysis scored TCR-TCR, TCR-HLA and TCR-CMV co-occurrence with hypergeometric tests, applying a repertoire-size bias correction to TCR pairs. A later analysis estimated false discovery rates by permuting HLA or CMV assignments 20 times. In a later analysis, co-occurring TCRs were grouped using DBSCAN, with TCRdist sequence similarity added in when clustering inside HLA-allele-positive subsets. Co-occurrence clustering excluded repertoires with fewer than 30,000 or more than 120,000 public chains, plus five with anomalous nucleotide sharing. TCRdb mirrors the immuneACCESS table, restricted to in-frame sequences. Some clones are absent from its copies; in checked studies, under half trace to an unresolved V gene, and the reason for the others is unknown. V and J calls and clone size are given by that table; D and trimming were obtained from the DNA. Here the sample has around 210,000 clones; around 80% occur a single time. The ten largest clones take up approximately 0.47% of the sample.

This TCR came from a boy aged 10-17 years in good health and CMV-seronegative. The receptor chain draws on TRBV7-8 and TRBJ2-1, with 10 bases matching TRBD2. The sample comprised PBMCs. This receptor carries the CDR3 CASSPRASGRRPYNEQFF. The DNA is TGTGCCAGCAGCCCTCGGGCTAGCGGGAGAAGGCCCTACAATGAGCAGTTCTTC.